What follows are 17 T cell receptor beta chains derived from one specimen sequenced in a study of T cell responses to AZD1222 COVID-19 vaccine. Clones were sequenced by immunoSEQ multiplex PCR, and TCRdb holds only the in-frame ones, with some missing. Found here are 150,000 to 200,000 clones, about 92% of them singletons; the top ten hold about 1.5%. This specimen was peripheral blood, taken 28 days after the second AZD1222 dose. The receptors were sampled from an adult who received the AZD1222 COVID-19 vaccine.

Written as DNA, the CDR3 is TGTGCCAGCACCCGGGCGGGGACCTATGGCTACACCTTC. The encoded protein is CASTRAGTYGYTF. The rearrangement joins TRBV5-5 to TRBJ1-2; D possibly corresponds to TRBD1 (5 bases). V was cut by 6 bases and J by 4 bases, with 13 bases left in between. This CDR3 contains 13 residues. Germline V lookup: CDR1 SGHKS, CDR2 YYEKEE (reference sequence). Full variable domain (remainder filled in from reference TRBV5-5 and TRBJ1-2): DAGVTQSPTHLIKTRGQQVTLRCSPISGHKSVSWYQQVLGQGPQFIFQYYEKEERGRGNFPDRFSARQFPNYSSELNVNALLLGDSALYLCASTRAGTYGYTFGSGTRLTVV.

V usage is TRBV3-1 (or the pseudogene TRBV3-2) and J usage is TRBJ1-3; D gene uncertain. Trimming left V 2 bases short and J 0 bases short, with 8 bases between. The germline CDR1 and CDR2 sequences are LGHDT and YNNKEL (reference sequence). The CDR3 spans 15 residues. The CDR3 is CASSQTGSSGNTIYF. For the CDR3, the DNA is TGTGCCAGCAGCCAAACGGGAAGCTCTGGAAACACCATATATTTT.

The chain joins TRBV19 to TRBJ1-2; 10 nucleotides agree with TRBD1. The trim removed 4 bases at V and 2 bases at J, leaving 4 bases unmatched. Germline CDR1 LNHDA, CDR2 SQIVND (reference sequence). The CDR3 loop spans 15 amino acids. The CDR3 coding sequence is TGTGCCAGTAGTACGCCGGGACAGGGGAACTATGGCTACACCTTC. This encodes CASSTPGQGNYGYTF.

V and J are TRBV11-2 and TRBJ1-5; the D is unclear. V shed 1 base and J shed 7 bases, with 11 bases lying between them. CDR3 length: 14 amino acids. The germline V gene has CDR1 SGHAT and CDR2 FQNNGV. CDR3 amino acids: CASSLGPGSQPQHF. The DNA of the CDR3 is TGTGCCAGCAGCTTAGGTCCGGGTTCGCAGCCCCAGCATTTT.

The V and J genes are TRBV30 and TRBJ1-2; tentative D call: TRBD1 (6 bases). The V gene's germline CDR1 is GTSNPN and CDR2 SVGIG (reference sequence). V was trimmed by 3 bases and J by 6 bases, leaving 14 bases between them. The CDR3 is 13 residues long. CDR3 coding DNA: TGTGCCTGGAGCGGTACAGGGTTGAATGGCTACACCTTC. It specifies CAWSGTGLNGYTF.

This clone showed up just once. The V gene is TRBV28, the J gene TRBJ1-4; 7 positions agree with TRBD1. J lost 3 bases, V lost 3 bases, and 4 bases had no gene match. CDR1 MDHEN and CDR2 SYDVKM come from the germline V gene. The length of the CDR3 is 15 residues. The CDR3 DNA reads TGTGCCAGCAGTTTCTCGGACAGGCCTAATGAAAAACTGTTTTTT. It yields the protein CASSFSDRPNEKLFF.

The V gene is TRBV12-3 or TRBV12-4, the J gene TRBJ1-2; a possible D gene is TRBD1 (6 bases). Between the trimmed V and J ends, which lost 2 bases and 6 bases, there was a span of 7 bases. There are 12 residues in the CDR3. For the CDR3, the DNA is TGTGCCAGCAGTTTAAGGGGGGATGGCTACACCTTC. This sequence encodes CASSLRGDGYTF.

The chain joins TRBV3-1 (or the pseudogene TRBV3-2) to TRBJ1-6; 10 bases agree with TRBD1. Germline V gene data show CDR1 as LGHDT and CDR2 as YNNKEL (reference sequence). The CDR3 loop spans 15 amino acids. V trimming: 1 base; J trimming: 9 bases; junction bases outside the gene matches: 3. Here the CDR3 reads CASSQGGQGTSPLHF. Here the CDR3 DNA reads TGTGCCAGCAGCCAAGGGGGACAGGGGACTTCACCCCTCCACTTT.

This CDR3 reads CASSYRRRVSNQPQHF. CDR3 DNA: TGTGCCAGCAGTTACAGACGCCGGGTAAGCAATCAGCCCCAGCATTTT. The rearrangement uses TRBV6-5 and TRBJ1-5; D gene ambiguous. The ends were cut back, 2 bases at V and 1 base at J, with 12 bases in the middle. CDR1 is MNHEY and CDR2 is SVGAGI in the germline V gene. This CDR3 has 16 residues.

The J gene is TRBJ1-5, the V gene TRBV15, with TRBD1 as a possible D gene (5 bases). The CDR3 length is 13 residues. Trimming removed 5 bases at V and 3 bases at J, with 8 bases between. Germline CDR1 reads LNHNV; CDR2 reads YYDKDF (reference sequence). CDR3 amino acids: CATSGDLNQPQHF. The CDR3 bases are TGTGCCACCAGCGGGGACCTCAATCAGCCCCAGCATTTT. The variable domain in full, completed from reference TRBV15 and TRBJ1-5, reads DAMVIQNPRYQVTQFGKPVTLSCSQTLNHNVMYWYQQKSSQAPKLLFHYYDKDFNNEADTPDNFQSRRPNTSFCFLDIRSPGLGDTAMYLCATSGDLNQPQHFGDGTRLSIL.

Written as DNA, the CDR3 is TGTGCCAGTACCCCATCCTGGGGGCTACACTCCTACAATGAGCAGTTCTTC. Translation gives CASTPSWGLHSYNEQFF. The V and J genes are TRBV19 and TRBJ2-1; D possibly corresponds to TRBD1 (6 bases). V was pared by 7 bases and J by 0 bases, with 19 bases between. Germline V gene data show CDR1 as LNHDA and CDR2 as SQIVND (reference sequence). The CDR3 extends over 17 amino acids. The variable domain in full, completed from reference TRBV19 and TRBJ2-1, reads DGGITQSPKYLFRKEGQNVTLSCEQNLNHDAMYWYRQDPGQGLRLIYYSQIVNDFQKGDIAEGYSVSREKKESFPLTVTSAQKNPTAFYLCASTPSWGLHSYNEQFFGPGTRLTVL.

The CDR3 loop reads CASSQQTGAGANVLTF. DNA of the CDR3: TGCGCCAGCAGCCAGCAGACAGGAGCTGGGGCCAACGTCCTGACTTTC. This chain uses TRBV4-3 with TRBJ2-6, with a possible D match to TRBD1 (6 bases). Germline-derived CDR1 and CDR2 are LGHNA and YSLEER. V lost 3 bases and J lost 2, with 11 bases in between. The CDR3 extends over 16 amino acids.

The CDR3 loop is CSAGGGSNQPQHF. As DNA, the CDR3 is TGCAGCGCCGGGGGAGGGAGCAATCAGCCCCAGCATTTT. The genes are TRBV29-1 and TRBJ1-5; a possible D gene is TRBD1 (5 bases). V shed 7 bases and J shed 1 base, with 11 bases lying between them. This CDR3 contains 13 residues. Germline loops: CDR1 SQVTM, CDR2 ANQGSEA.

The chain recombines TRBV4-1 with TRBJ2-1; tentative D call: TRBD2 (5 bases). With 0 bases removed from V and 10 bases from J, the gap between germline ends came to 13 bases. There are 14 residues in the CDR3. The germline CDR1 and CDR2 sequences are MGHRA and YSYEKL. The chain's CDR3 is CASSQDLFGKEQFF. CDR3 in DNA: TGCGCCAGCAGCCAAGATCTTTTCGGGAAAGAGCAGTTCTTC.

The CDR3: CSAKTGSGSYEQYF. The CDR3 DNA reads TGCAGCGCTAAGACTGGGTCTGGTTCCTACGAGCAGTACTTC. J is TRBJ2-7 and V is TRBV29-1; D is undetermined. This CDR3 is 14 amino acids long. V was pared by 7 bases and J by 1 base, with 17 bases between. Germline CDR1 SQVTM, CDR2 ANQGSEA.

The gene calls are TRBV7-6 and TRBJ2-2, with a weak D call TRBD2 (6 bases). CDR1 is SGHVS, CDR2 FNYEAQ, per germline. CDR3 length: 16 amino acids. V was shortened by 6 bases and J by 5 bases, with 19 bases between the two germline ends. The CDR3 here is CASSLGYGRGTGELFF. The DNA for the CDR3 is TGTGCCAGCAGTCTAGGATACGGGAGAGGGACCGGGGAGCTGTTTTTT.

The chain combines TRBV30 with TRBJ1-1, with D possibly matching TRBD1 (5 bases). V was shortened by 0 bases and J by 3 bases, with 11 bases between the two germline ends. The V gene's germline CDR1 is GTSNPN and CDR2 SVGIG (reference sequence). The CDR3 sequence is 14 residues long. The CDR3 is CAWSVLGADTEAFF. The CDR3 region has the DNA TGTGCCTGGAGTGTACTTGGGGCAGACACTGAAGCTTTCTTT.